These 11 T cell receptor beta chains came from one sample sequenced in a study of control samples from healthy donors and cancer patients. Clones were sequenced by immunoSEQ multiplex PCR, and TCRdb holds only the in-frame ones, with some missing. The profile shows tens of thousands of clones, approximately 89% of them singletons. The sample was PBMCs. The receptors were gathered from a woman aged 55-70 years with lung cancer.

The chain couples TRBV3-1 (or the pseudogene TRBV3-2) to TRBJ1-6, with a possible D match to TRBD1 (6 bases). The CDR3 consists of 15 residues. CDR1 is LGHDT and CDR2 is YNNKEL in the germline V gene (reference sequence). With 3 bases removed from V and 6 bases from J, the gap between germline ends came to 12 bases. CDR3 DNA sequence: TGTGCCAGCAGCCATGCGGACAGCCGTAATTCACCCCTCCACTTT. The encoded protein is CASSHADSRNSPLHF.

The DNA for the CDR3 is TGTGCCAGCAGCCCGACCTCAGGACTAGCGGGAGGGAGGGGTAGTTACGAGCAGTACTTC. It translates to CASSPTSGLAGGRGSYEQYF. J is TRBJ2-7 and V is TRBV7-6; TRBD2 aligns across 15 bases. The germline V gene encodes CDR1 SGHVS and CDR2 FNYEAQ. V trimming: 5 bases; J trimming: 4 bases; junction bases outside the gene matches: 18. The CDR3 consists of 20 residues.

This chain joins TRBV24-1 and TRBJ1-2, with unresolved D. The V and J ends lost 1 base and 5 bases respectively, with 13 bases between them. CDR3 length equals 15 residues. Germline-derived CDR1 and CDR2 are KGHDR and SFDVKD. In nucleotides, the CDR3 is TGTGCCACCAGTGATTTTTCGGGAGGTGGATATGGCTACACCTTC. Translation: CATSDFSGGGYGYTF.

This sequence joins TRBV10-2 and TRBJ2-3, with a weak D call TRBD2 (6 bases). V was pared by 2 bases and J by 0 bases, with 9 bases between. Per the germline V gene, CDR1 is WSHSY and CDR2 is SAAADI. CDR3 length equals 15 residues. In DNA, the CDR3 is TGCGCCAGCAGTGAGCCTGGGACTAGCACAGATACGCAGTATTTT. The encoded protein is CASSEPGTSTDTQYF.

The chain carries TRBV5-1 and TRBJ2-3, with 7 bases aligning to TRBD2. CDR3 length: 15 residues. The V and J ends lost 4 bases and 0 bases, in that order; junction bases with no gene match: 5. Germline CDR1 reads SGHRS; CDR2 reads YFSETQ. The CDR3 sequence: CASSRSGASTDTQYF. CDR3 DNA: TGCGCCAGCAGCCGGAGCGGGGCCAGCACAGATACGCAGTATTTT. The full variable domain, completed using reference TRBV5-1 and TRBJ2-3, is KAGVTQTPRYLIKTRGQQVTLSCSPISGHRSVSWYQQTPGQGLQFLFEYFSETQRNKGNFPGRFSGRQFSNSRSEMNVSTLELGDSALYLCASSRSGASTDTQYFGPGTRLTVL.

This clone was detected once. The chain uses TRBV5-1 and TRBJ2-2; the D gene could be TRBD1 or TRBD2 (5 bases each). There are 14 residues in the CDR3. Germline V gene data show CDR1 as SGHRS and CDR2 as YFSETQ. Between the trimmed V and J ends, which lost 1 base and 6 bases, there was a span of 10 bases. The CDR3: CASSLFGTPGELFF. As DNA, the CDR3 is TGCGCCAGCAGCTTGTTCGGGACCCCCGGGGAGCTGTTTTTT.

This clone was seen a single time. The chain couples TRBV19 to TRBJ1-5; D may be TRBD1 (6 bases). Germline values: CDR1 LNHDA, CDR2 SQIVND (reference sequence). V shed 5 bases and J shed 6 bases, with 11 bases lying between them. The length of the CDR3 is 13 residues. CDR3 protein: CASSPGHPQPQHF. Here the CDR3 DNA reads TGTGCCAGTAGTCCGGGACATCCTCAGCCCCAGCATTTT.

The chain is built from TRBV12-5 and TRBJ2-7; D may be TRBD2 (5 bases). Trimming removed 1 base from V and 3 bases from J, with 7 bases in between. This CDR3 region has 13 residues. Germline-derived CDR1 and CDR2 are LGHNT and FRNRAP. The CDR3 bases are TGTGCTAGTGGTTTGGGACTAAACTACGAGCAGTACTTC. Protein sequence: CASGLGLNYEQYF.

V is TRBV6-6 and J is TRBJ2-6; D unclear. The CDR3 extends over 15 amino acids. Trimming cost V 6 bases and J 1 base, with 10 bases left between them. Germline CDR1 reads MNHNY; CDR2 reads SVGAGI (reference sequence). The chain's CDR3 is CASSQTASGANVLTF. The CDR3 DNA reads TGTGCCAGCAGCCAAACAGCGTCTGGGGCCAACGTCCTGACTTTC.

The J gene is TRBJ2-7, the V gene TRBV28, with D maybe TRBD1 (6 bases). V was trimmed by 4 bases and J by 2 bases, leaving 18 bases between them. From germline, CDR1 is MDHEN and CDR2 SYDVKM. This CDR3 comprises 16 residues. CDR3 sequence (DNA): TGTGCCAGCAGTTCCCCCTGGGGGACAAGCCCCTACGAGCAGTACTTC. Residues: CASSSPWGTSPYEQYF.

This rearrangement joins TRBV2 to TRBJ1-2; D is ambiguous. V was cut by 3 bases and J by 4 bases, with 9 bases left in between. The CDR3 is 13 residues long. CDR1 is SNHLY, CDR2 FYNNEI, per germline. CDR3 loop: CASSDGRSYGYTF. In nucleotides, the CDR3 is TGTGCCAGCAGTGACGGCAGAAGCTATGGCTACACCTTC.